One and the same sample provided the 18 T cell receptor beta chains below, sequenced in a study of cytomegalovirus exposure and HLA in healthy donors. The PCR contained 60 Vbeta and 13 Jbeta primers. This table comes from immunoSEQ multiplex PCR, and its TCRdb copy is limited to in-frame clones, with some not included. The data contain some 74,000 clones, around 82% of them seen just once; the ten biggest clones take up approximately 1%. Sequences were obtained from PBMCs. Receptors were obtained from a male donor in good health and CMV-seronegative.

The chain employs TRBV4-2 and TRBJ2-5, with D possibly being TRBD1 (5 bases). This CDR3 has 14 amino acids. V lost 1 base and J lost 0, with 6 bases in between. Germline V lookup: CDR1 LGHNA, CDR2 YNFKEQ. CDR3 coding DNA: TGTGCCAGCAGCCAAGGACAGCACCAAGAGACCCAGTACTTC. Encoded protein: CASSQGQHQETQYF.

The chain carries TRBV7-9 and TRBJ2-7; weak D call: TRBD1 (6 bases). V gave up 5 bases and J gave up 3 bases, with 14 bases separating them. The CDR3 consists of 14 residues. Germline V gives CDR1 SEHNR, CDR2 FQNEAQ (reference sequence). The CDR3 sequence: CASSTRTENYEQYF. The CDR3 nucleotides are TGTGCCAGCAGCACCCGGACAGAGAACTACGAGCAGTACTTC.

The chain employs TRBV10-1 and TRBJ2-1; tentative D call: TRBD1 (5 bases). This CDR3 is built from 16 residues. V lost 4 bases and J lost 3, with 16 bases in between. The germline V gene encodes CDR1 WNHNN and CDR2 SYGVQD (reference sequence). Here the CDR3 DNA reads TGCGCCAGCAGTGGGATCAGGGTCGAAATCTACAATGAGCAGTTCTTC. This encodes CASSGIRVEIYNEQFF.

The chain joins TRBV4-3 to TRBJ2-5; 7 nucleotides match TRBD1. CDR3 size: 16 residues. V lost 0 bases to trimming and J lost 1 base; unmatched junction nucleotides: 5. The germline gives CDR1 LGHNA, CDR2 YSLEER. The CDR3 sequence: CASSQDRAGGQETQYF. The CDR3 region has the DNA TGCGCCAGCAGCCAAGATCGGGCAGGGGGCCAAGAGACCCAGTACTTC.

The gene calls are TRBV5-5 and TRBJ2-2, with 8 bases identical to TRBD2. V gave up 4 bases and J gave up 4 bases; unmatched junction bases: 12. Looked up from germline, CDR1 is SGHKS and CDR2 is YYEKEE (reference sequence). CDR3 length: 17 amino acids. CDR3 residues: CASSPSAGVLVTGELFF. Here the CDR3 DNA reads TGTGCCAGCAGCCCCTCAGCGGGAGTATTGGTCACCGGGGAGCTGTTTTTT.

The chain employs TRBV10-2 and TRBJ2-1; 10 nucleotides line up with TRBD1. CDR1 and CDR2 from the germline V gene are WSHSY and SAAADI. The CDR3 has 16 residues. With 6 bases clipped from V and 3 bases from J, the junction kept 8 bases outside the gene matches. The CDR3 loop reads CASREGGQGIYNEQFF. The CDR3, as DNA: TGCGCCAGCAGGGAAGGGGGACAGGGGATCTACAATGAGCAGTTCTTC.

Worth noting for this clone: The same CDR3 also results from other DNA sequences found in this sample. The chain uses TRBV7-9 and TRBJ2-5; D call uncertain. This CDR3 is 14 amino acids long. With 5 bases removed from V and 1 base from J, the gap between germline ends came to 11 bases. Per germline, CDR1 SEHNR and CDR2 FQNEAQ (reference sequence). The CDR3 nucleotides read TGTGCCAGCAGCCTTAGTGTGCGCCAAGAGACCCAGTACTTC. Residues: CASSLSVRQETQYF.

This chain connects TRBV6-5 to TRBJ2-7; 10 positions match TRBD2. CDR1 MNHEY and CDR2 SVGAGI come from the germline V gene. This CDR3 has 11 residues. The junction had 1 base not matched to a gene; V was cut back by 7 bases and J by 7 bases. CDR3 sequence (DNA): TGTGCCAGCACAGCGGGAGGGGAGCAGTACTTC. Translated: CASTAGGEQYF.

This clone has a handful of counts. The chain carries TRBV6-5 and TRBJ1-2; 10 positions agree with TRBD1. Germline CDR1 and CDR2: MNHEY and SVGAGI. The V segment lost 5 bases and the J segment 8 bases; nucleotides outside the gene matches: 8. This CDR3 spans 14 amino acids. The CDR3 DNA reads as TGTGCCAGCAGTCCCCGACAGGGGGCGCAGGGCTACACCTTC. It yields the protein CASSPRQGAQGYTF.

In its sample, this clone was seen once. The V and J genes are TRBV13 and TRBJ2-7, with D unresolved. The CDR3 length is 13 residues. Trimming pared 5 bases from V and 4 bases from J, leaving 12 bases between. Germline assignment: CDR1 PRHDT and CDR2 FYEKMQ (reference sequence). The CDR3 DNA is TGTGCCAGCAGCCCCCGTTTCAGTTACGAGCAGTACTTC. Encoded protein: CASSPRFSYEQYF. The variable domain in full, completed from reference TRBV13 and TRBJ2-7, reads AAGVIQSPRHLIKEKRETATLKCYPIPRHDTVYWYQQGPGQDPQFLISFYEKMQSDKGSIPDRFSAQQFSDYHSELNMSSLELGDSALYFCASSPRFSYEQYFGPGTRLTVT.

This chain uses TRBV9 with TRBJ2-1; possibly TRBD2 for D (7 bases). The CDR3 extends over 14 amino acids. Germline assignment: CDR1 SGDLS and CDR2 YYNGEE. V lost 4 bases to trimming and J lost 4 bases, with 12 bases between them. The CDR3 coding sequence is TGTGCCAGCAGCCCGGGGGGCTTTTACAATGAGCAGTTCTTC. It is translated as CASSPGGFYNEQFF.

V usage is TRBV5-1 and J usage is TRBJ2-7; maybe TRBD2 (7 bases). Germline lookup yields CDR1 SGHRS and CDR2 YFSETQ. The V gene lost 0 bases and the J gene lost 6 bases, with 19 bases spanning the gap. The CDR3 loop spans 16 amino acids. The chain's CDR3 is CASSLVGTRTRGEQYF. The CDR3 DNA sequence: TGCGCCAGCAGCTTGGTGGGGACAAGGACTAGGGGCGAGCAGTACTTC.

J is TRBJ1-1 and V is TRBV7-9; no clear D gene. Germline CDR1 and CDR2: SEHNR and FQNEAQ (reference sequence). This CDR3 is built from 12 residues. V gave up 4 bases and J gave up 7 bases, with 10 bases separating them. The CDR3 sequence is CASSSIEFEAFF. DNA of the CDR3: TGTGCCAGCAGCTCCATTGAGTTTGAAGCTTTCTTT.

The CDR3 DNA reads TGTGCCATCAGTGAGTCGGTGGGAGGGGCTGGAAACACCATATATTTT. Amino acid sequence: CAISESVGGAGNTIYF. This chain joins TRBV10-3 and TRBJ1-3, with a possible D match to TRBD1 (5 bases). Trimming removed 0 bases at V and 2 bases at J, with 11 bases between. The germline gives CDR1 ENHRY, CDR2 SYGVKD. The CDR3 totals 16 residues.

There are a few counts of this clone. The chain links TRBV19 to TRBJ1-4; TRBD1 agrees at 9 bases. With 4 bases clipped from V and 6 bases from J, the junction kept 9 bases outside the gene matches. The CDR3 consists of 16 residues. From germline, CDR1 is LNHDA and CDR2 SQIVND (reference sequence). The chain's CDR3 is CASSTPRDRDDEKLFF. The CDR3 DNA sequence: TGTGCCAGTAGTACCCCCCGGGACAGGGATGATGAAAAACTGTTTTTT. Based on the CDR3 plus reference TRBV19 and TRBJ1-4, the full variable domain is DGGITQSPKYLFRKEGQNVTLSCEQNLNHDAMYWYRQDPGQGLRLIYYSQIVNDFQKGDIAEGYSVSREKKESFPLTVTSAQKNPTAFYLCASSTPRDRDDEKLFFGSGTQLSVL.

This clone was picked up a small number of times. The V and J genes are TRBV10-1 and TRBJ2-2; TRBD1 is a possible D gene (5 bases). Deletions cut 2 bases from V and 1 base from J, with 8 bases between. This CDR3 has 15 amino acids. Per the germline V gene, CDR1 is WNHNN and CDR2 is SYGVQD (reference sequence). CDR3 coding DNA: TGCGCCAGCAGTGAGGCGCAGGGGAACACCGGGGAGCTGTTTTTT. Its translation: CASSEAQGNTGELFF.

As for this clone: An end of the junction does not agree with germline; a read error may underlie this. The gene calls are TRBV6-5 and TRBJ1-6; D might be TRBD1 (5 bases). Germline loops: CDR1 MNHEY, CDR2 SVGAGI. The CDR3 totals 16 residues. The CDR3 loop is CASSSLTGTFNSPLNF. CDR3 nucleotide sequence: TGTGCCAGCAGTTCGCTGACGGGGACTTTTAATTCACCCCTCAACTTT.

Details on this clone: This specimen includes other DNA sequences encoding the same CDR3. The rearrangement links TRBV2 to TRBJ1-4, with 7 bases matching TRBD1. J was trimmed by 3 bases and V by 9 bases; bases with no gene match: 10. The germline V gene encodes CDR1 SNHLY and CDR2 FYNNEI. The CDR3 contains 15 residues. CDR3 nucleotides: TGTGCCAGTGCAACAGGGGAAACAGCTAATGAAAAACTGTTTTTT. Translated, it gives CASATGETANEKLFF.